Presented here are 16 T cell receptor beta chains from one specimen sequenced in a study of T cell changes during pregnancy in multiple sclerosis. Here immunoSEQ multiplex PCR was the method, and the copy in TCRdb shows in-frame clones only, minus some. The table includes about 46,000 clones, less than 95% detected once. Sequencing was performed on CD8+ T cells from peripheral blood mononuclear cells, taken in the second trimester of pregnancy. The receptors shown here come from a female donor with multiple sclerosis, enrolled in a pregnancy study.

The table lists this clone with a count of one. J is TRBJ2-5 and V is TRBV4-1; D is ambiguous. The J call may be incorrect, as the DNA end agrees better with TRBJ2-7. The CDR3 consists of 16 residues. CDR1 is MGHRA and CDR2 is YSYEKL in the germline V gene. The CDR3 DNA sequence: TGCGCCAGCAGCCAAGATAGCCTTCTCCCCTCCTACGAGCAGTACTTC. It translates to CASSQDSLLPSYEQYF.

The chain uses TRBV10-2 and TRBJ1-2, with no clear D. Germline CDR1 is WSHSY and CDR2 is SAAADI. Trimming stripped 4 bases from V and 8 bases from J, with 8 bases between. CDR3 size: 11 residues. The CDR3 sequence is CASSAQVGYTF. DNA for the CDR3: TGCGCCAGCAGTGCCCAGGTCGGCTACACCTTC.

The genes are TRBV19 and TRBJ1-1; D ambiguous. The CDR3 runs to 14 residues. The V gene lost 1 base and the J gene lost 2 bases, with 8 bases spanning the gap. Germline CDR1 and CDR2: LNHDA and SQIVND (reference sequence). The CDR3 DNA reads as TGTGCCAGTAGTATAGGTGGCAGTAACACTGAAGCTTTCTTT. It encodes CASSIGGSNTEAFF. Looking up the rest from reference TRBV19 and TRBJ1-1 gives the full variable domain: DGGITQSPKYLFRKEGQNVTLSCEQNLNHDAMYWYRQDPGQGLRLIYYSQIVNDFQKGDIAEGYSVSREKKESFPLTVTSAQKNPTAFYLCASSIGGSNTEAFFGQGTRLTVV.

The chain recombines TRBV11-2 with TRBJ1-5; perhaps TRBD1 as D (6 bases). V gave up 1 base and J gave up 3 bases, with 13 bases separating them. CDR3 length: 16 residues. The germline V gene encodes CDR1 SGHAT and CDR2 FQNNGV. The CDR3 DNA reads TGTGCCAGCAGCTTAGGGTTACAGGGCGTCAATCAGCCCCAGCATTTT. As protein: CASSLGLQGVNQPQHF.

The chain joins TRBV4-2 to TRBJ2-3; 14 nucleotides align to TRBD2. Unmatched junction bases numbered 11, after V lost 0 bases and J lost 0 bases. Germline V CDR1 and CDR2: LGHNA, YNFKEQ. The CDR3 sequence is 21 residues long. The CDR3 DNA is TGTGCCAGCAGCCAAGATGGGGCGTGGACTAGCGGGGGGCGGAGCACAGATACGCAGTATTTT. This gives the protein CASSQDGAWTSGGRSTDTQYF.

The genes are TRBV9 and TRBJ1-1; D is undetermined. In germline, CDR1 is SGDLS, CDR2 YYNGEE. The CDR3 has 14 amino acids. Trimming removed 4 bases at V and 1 base at J, with 11 bases between. CDR3 in DNA: TGTGCCAGCAGCCGGCGGGGAGCGAACACTGAAGCTTTCTTT. Protein product: CASSRRGANTEAFF.

On this clone: An end of the junction does not agree with germline; a read error may underlie this. This chain joins TRBV5-1 and TRBJ1-2, with D uncertain. Germline V gives CDR1 SGHRS, CDR2 YFSETQ. The CDR3 contains 14 residues. The CDR3 spells CASSSGAGSYGYTF. The CDR3 coding sequence is TGTGCCAGCAGCTCAGGTGCGGGAAGCTATGGCTACACCTTC.

The chain recombines TRBV11-2 with TRBJ2-3; no reliable D call. Germline CDR1 SGHAT, CDR2 FQNNGV. V was pared by 0 bases and J by 2 bases, with 9 bases between. The CDR3 sequence is 15 residues long. The CDR3: CASSLEPVATDTQYF. CDR3 in DNA: TGTGCCAGCAGCTTAGAGCCCGTAGCCACAGATACGCAGTATTTT.

This sequence joins TRBV30 and TRBJ2-1; TRBD2 matches at 9 bases. V shed 4 bases and J 8 bases; nucleotides not matched to a gene: 12. The germline gives CDR1 GTSNPN, CDR2 SVGIG (reference sequence). The CDR3 is made up of 15 amino acids. The CDR3, as DNA: TGTGCCTGGACCGTCTCCGGCGGGGGGGCCGATGAGCAGTTCTTC. It encodes CAWTVSGGGADEQFF.

In its sample, this clone was seen a few times. The V and J genes are TRBV6-1 and TRBJ1-2; 9 nucleotides line up with TRBD1. The CDR3 is 15 residues long. The junction had 7 bases not matched to a gene; V was cut back by 2 bases and J by 6 bases. Germline lookup yields CDR1 MNHNS and CDR2 SASEGT. The CDR3 loop is CASSEIRDRDHGYTF. The CDR3 DNA sequence: TGTGCCAGCAGTGAAATAAGGGACAGGGACCATGGCTACACCTTC.

The chain has TRBV5-8 and TRBJ1-5; D is perhaps TRBD1 (5 bases). Looked up from germline, CDR1 is SGHTS and CDR2 is YDEGEE. The CDR3 covers 15 residues. Trimming removed 4 bases from V and 7 bases from J, with 18 bases in between. In nucleotides, the CDR3 is TGTGCCAGCAGCCCAGGACAATCAGATCGGCAGCCCCAGCATTTT. Protein sequence: CASSPGQSDRQPQHF. The full variable domain, in which reference TRBV5-8 and TRBJ1-5 provide the parts outside the CDR3, is EAGVTQSPTHLIKTRGQQATLRCSPISGHTSVYWYQQALGLGLQFLLWYDEGEERNRGNFPPRFSGRQFPNYSSELNVNALELEDSALYLCASSPGQSDRQPQHFGDGTRLSIL.

This chain links TRBV6-5 with TRBJ1-2; D gene uncertain. Germline lookup yields CDR1 MNHEY and CDR2 SVGAGI. The CDR3 is 13 residues long. The ends were cut back, 3 bases at V and 3 bases at J, with 8 bases in the middle. In DNA form, the CDR3 reads TGTGCCAGCAGTTATATCGACTACTATGGCTACACCTTC. Translated: CASSYIDYYGYTF.

The chain joins TRBV9 to TRBJ1-5; 10 bases are shared with TRBD1. The V gene's germline CDR1 is SGDLS and CDR2 YYNGEE. Unmatched junction bases numbered 10, after V lost 4 bases and J lost 0 bases. The CDR3 is made up of 18 amino acids. This CDR3 reads CASSPPGTGVYSNQPQHF. CDR3 nucleotides: TGTGCCAGCAGCCCCCCCGGGACAGGGGTCTATAGCAATCAGCCCCAGCATTTT.

CDR3 protein: CASSYALVRETQYF. The CDR3 DNA reads TGTGCCAGCAGTTACGCACTAGTAAGGGAGACCCAGTACTTC. The chain joins TRBV6-5 to TRBJ2-5, with D maybe TRBD2 (5 bases). Trimming cost V 2 bases and J 5 bases, with 12 bases left between them. In germline, CDR1 is MNHEY, CDR2 SVGAGI. This CDR3 is 14 amino acids long.

The gene calls are TRBV4-2 and TRBJ1-1; possible D gene TRBD1, 6 bases. CDR3 length: 15 residues. Trimming left V 1 base short and J 3 bases short, with 12 bases between. The germline CDR1 and CDR2 sequences are LGHNA and YNFKEQ. CDR3 sequence: CASSQVAGEDTEAFF. The CDR3 DNA reads as TGTGCCAGCAGCCAAGTAGCAGGGGAAGACACTGAAGCTTTCTTT.

The chain is built from TRBV7-8 and TRBJ2-7; D is perhaps TRBD1 (6 bases). The CDR3 covers 14 residues. In germline, CDR1 is SGHVS, CDR2 FQNEAQ. The ends were cut back, 7 bases at V and 7 bases at J, with 20 bases in the middle. The CDR3 protein is CASTLGGSGGEQYF. The CDR3 region has the DNA TGTGCCAGCACCCTAGGGGGATCAGGCGGAGAGCAGTACTTC. Variable domain in full (rest from reference TRBV7-8 and TRBJ2-7): GAGVSQSPRYKVAKRGQDVALRCDPISGHVSLFWYQQALGQGPEFLTYFQNEAQLDKSGLPSDRFFAERPEGSVSTLKIQRTQQEDSAVYLCASTLGGSGGEQYFGPGTRLTVT.